This T cell receptor beta chain was documented in a study of cytomegalovirus exposure and HLA in healthy donors (dated by TCRdb to the late 2010s). A note on the overall study: An earlier analysis of approximately 640 of the donors reported more than 250 Gb of sequence data and some 120 million unique TCR beta sequences from 150 million to 200 million T cells. A later analysis re-analyzed previously published TCR beta repertoires from hundreds of donors and added high-resolution HLA genotyping to study TCR occurrence patterns. In an earlier analysis of 587 of the donors, high-throughput TCR beta sequencing was used to judge whether each TCR beta V gene segment behaved as functional or pseudogenic. Typing coverage differed by locus: A, B, C, DRB1 and DQB1 were typed in roughly 620-630 donors, DQA1 in 522, DPA1 in over 600, and DPB1 in 472. A few DR-DQ haplotypes were treated as single units for association and clustering because of strong linkage in the cohort. The study was designed to test whether signatures of past pathogen exposure could be identified by cataloging public T cell receptors. Roughly 300 gigabases of sequencing data and approximately 85 million unique TCR sequences were included in an early release covering around 600 HLA-typed donors. Rather than drawing on any new phenotypic data, the later analysis identified candidate immune exposures from TCR beta sequences and the way those sequences occurred across donors. In a later genetic analysis, genome-wide SNP genotypes for about 55% of the roughly 700 donors were used, and that subset was treated as a discovery cohort. Among over 350 genotyped donors of the cohort, an average of around 240,000 unique TCR beta nucleotide sequences were sequenced per donor, 15% to 20% of them non-productive. To predict cytomegalovirus infection status, the study combined high-throughput TCR immunosequencing, statistical association of individual TCRs with disease status, and machine learning. The study profiled the T cell repertoires of hundreds of subjects by immunosequencing and related them to cytomegalovirus serostatus. Among the roughly 400 genotyped donors, more than 70% belonged to the genetic ancestry cluster associated with self-reported Caucasian donors. Every discovery cohort repertoire had been produced on one sequencing platform. Donor age, sex, ethnicity and CMV serostatus were collected together with the repertoire data. A separate validation cohort of over a hundred different subjects was used in addition to the approximately 610-subject first cohort. Class I and class II HLA loci were covered by the typing at four-digit resolution. What the study reported, not specific to this receptor: According to a later analysis, most CMV-associated TCR beta chains appeared to be HLA-restricted, and the HLA associations seemed to be driven largely by CMV exposure. Because HLA typing was missing for some donors at each locus, association tests included only the typed subset. For the cohort, immune exposure information was limited to CMV serostatus. The authors suggested that the approach could potentially be extended to other disease states and immunological phenotypes. A further reported finding was that TCR beta sequences accurately predicted the HLA-A and HLA-B alleles for most subjects in the first cohort. Linkage disequilibrium might explain the correlated functional status among segregating V segments, but an unknown experimental factor could not be excluded. Assigning TCR associations to individual alleles was difficult when HLA alleles, especially DR and DQ, strongly co-occurred. Cytomegalovirus status was reported to be diagnosed by the classifier with high specificity and sensitivity in both the original and validation cohorts. A later genetic analysis reported fewer N-insertions in productive TCRs among donors in an Asian-associated ancestry cluster than the roughly 700-donor mean. A cluster of highly shared sequence variants was judged likely to be a technical artifact of the sequencing pipeline. Broadly in line with IMGT annotations, most TCR beta V segments showed up in productive rearrangements about 87% or about 30% of the time in an earlier analysis of several hundred of the donors. According to a later analysis, TCR association rates differed among HLA loci, with DRB1 alleles showing the most associated TCRs and HLA-C alleles showing the fewest. Across donors, most TCR sequences were observed very rarely, whereas some public TCRs were present in many individuals. Because the 87-base-pair reads could not distinguish some IMGT-functional V segments, including TRBV6-2 and TRBV6-3, those segments were excluded. Specific HLA alleles were associated with 15,000 to 20,000 TCR beta sequences at a false discovery rate of 0.05 in a later analysis. A later analysis reported that several top co-occurrence clusters appeared linked to parvovirus B19, influenza, CMV and Epstein-Barr virus. An association between a missense DCLRE1C variant and V-gene and J-gene trimming of TCR beta chains was found in a later genetic analysis and replicated in an independent cohort. Roughly uniform sequencing depth across donors was assumed in presence/absence analyses, although this assumption may not hold. Because counts were too low, about 17 rarely observed V segments, including chromosome 9 orphons, were excluded from the earlier analysis of 587 of the donors. Compared with equally common non-associated chains, HLA-associated TCR beta chains in a later analysis were more clonally expanded and had lower generation probabilities. The study gave a list of under 200 TCR beta chains associated with cytomegalovirus. In this cohort, only TCR beta chains were sequenced, and detectable features were limited by the absence of alpha or paired-chain data. Three of the identified cytomegalovirus-associated TCR beta chains were confirmed in vitro to be specific for cytomegalovirus antigens.

As concerns this clone: The clone's antigen remains unknown. No base quality values were provided; no much bigger clone lies one nucleotide off.

Spanning cysteine to phenylalanine, the CDR3 consists of 15 amino acids. Here the CDR3 DNA is all that survives: 45 bases in frame from base 1. As encoded in the germline V gene, CDR1 is SGHAT while CDR2 is FQNNGV. Trimming removed 0 bases from V and 4 bases from J, leaving 9 bases between the germline ends. In total, around 600 healthy bone marrow donors made up the cohort. At the time of sampling, every cohort member was nominally healthy, though immune exposures that went unrecorded were likely present. The donor tested CMV seronegative, placing the donor among the 350 to 400 seronegative members of the cohort. A peripheral blood sample was collected from each donor, and TCR beta sequencing was performed on peripheral blood mononuclear cells. The Qiagen DNeasy Blood Extraction Kit was used to extract genomic DNA from the blood cell samples. The library was built by means of the immunoSEQ multiplex PCR assay. A mixture of 60 forward primers for TCR Vbeta segments and 13 reverse primers for TCR Jbeta segments was used in the multiplex PCR. The CDR3 region of rearranged TCR beta genes was amplified from genomic DNA with a multiplex PCR assay. The amplified TCR beta libraries were sequenced on the Illumina HiSeq System as 87-base-pair reads. The authors' analysis ran thus. In a later analysis, approximately 74 million unique TCR beta chains were counted across the 690 or so repertoires, and approximately 9.9 million of these chains were shared by at least two donors. A nearest-neighbor algorithm error-corrected the raw reads and collapsed the reads into unique sequences, merging closely related sequences to remove PCR and sequencing errors. CDR3 sequences were aligned to IMGT reference sequences to assign V, D and J gene segments. Each retained sequence needed at least a six-nucleotide match to both a V gene segment and a J gene segment. A rearrangement was called productive if the CDR3 had no stop codons and remained in frame with V and J, and every other rearrangement was called non-productive. CDR3 was defined by IMGT convention, running from the second conserved V-encoded cysteine to the conserved J-encoded phenylalanine. The earlier analysis of about 610 of the donors excluded any sequence lacking an unambiguous match to a single V gene segment. An earlier analysis of several hundred of the donors classified V segments as functional when productive rearrangements were above 56.7% and as segregating when the standard deviation between donors was above 5%. A statistical classification framework was developed to diagnose cytomegalovirus status using the catalog of TCR beta chain sequences. A later analysis assigned V and J genes by comparing TCR nucleotide sequences with IMGT/GENE-DB human TR gene sequences. In a later analysis, CDR3 sequences and most-parsimonious VDJ recombination scenarios were assigned using the TCRdist pipeline. In a later analysis, each TCR beta chain was defined by its CDR3 amino acid sequence together with its V-gene family, and reads lacking a unique V-gene family were excluded. To address suspected cross-contamination and a sequencing artifact, a later analysis removed some 620 highly shared, low-generation-probability nucleotide sequences. In a later analysis, a clonal expansion index was calculated for each public chain from normalized within-repertoire ranks of inferred template counts. Generation probabilities in a later analysis came from a VDJ recombination model fitted to out-of-frame rearrangements, and those results were checked against IGoR. In a later analysis, hypergeometric tests were used to score TCR-TCR, TCR-HLA and TCR-CMV co-occurrence, with a repertoire-size bias correction applied to TCR pairs. A later analysis estimated false discovery rates by permuting HLA or CMV assignments 20 times. In a later analysis, co-occurring TCRs were grouped using DBSCAN, with TCRdist sequence similarity added in when clustering inside HLA-allele-positive subsets. Repertoires with fewer than 30,000 or more than 120,000 public chains were left out of co-occurrence clustering, as were about five repertoires with anomalous nucleotide sharing. Held by TCRdb, this immuneACCESS table contains in-frame sequences only and omits some clones. Under half of the omission traces to an unresolved V gene where checked; the cause of the rest is unknown. The V and J calls and clone size were taken over from that table, and D and trimming were inferred from the DNA. This sample gives around 150,000 clones in total; about 80% of them show up just once. The ten largest clones add up to about 2.1% of the sample.

This sequence was found in a female donor in good health and CMV-seronegative. This chain joins TRBV11-2 to TRBJ2-2, and the D gene may be TRBD1, 6 bases matching. Sequencing was carried out using PBMCs. The sequenced DNA: TGTGCCAGCAGCTTAGAGGGACAAGCCACCGGGGAGCTGTTTTTT. This translates into CASSLEGQATGELFF.